This T cell receptor beta chain comes out of a study of blood T cell repertoires in COVID-19. CDR1 and CDR2 (germline): SGHRS, YFSETQ. The ends were cut back, 0 bases at V and 4 bases at J, with 8 bases in the middle. CDR3 length equals 14 residues. Sequencing was performed with immunoSEQ multiplex PCR; in TCRdb, only in-frame clones are kept and a portion is missing. The sample gives tens of thousands of clones, roughly 83% of which show up once; 24% is in the top ten. The rearrangement links TRBV5-1 to TRBJ2-1; TRBD2 might be the D (5 bases). The sequence was obtained from a human donor in a cohort sampled during active COVID-19. The specimen was peripheral blood. The chain's CDR3 is CASSLVGLYNEQFF. In DNA, the CDR3 is TGCGCCAGCAGCTTGGTTGGACTTTACAATGAGCAGTTCTTC.